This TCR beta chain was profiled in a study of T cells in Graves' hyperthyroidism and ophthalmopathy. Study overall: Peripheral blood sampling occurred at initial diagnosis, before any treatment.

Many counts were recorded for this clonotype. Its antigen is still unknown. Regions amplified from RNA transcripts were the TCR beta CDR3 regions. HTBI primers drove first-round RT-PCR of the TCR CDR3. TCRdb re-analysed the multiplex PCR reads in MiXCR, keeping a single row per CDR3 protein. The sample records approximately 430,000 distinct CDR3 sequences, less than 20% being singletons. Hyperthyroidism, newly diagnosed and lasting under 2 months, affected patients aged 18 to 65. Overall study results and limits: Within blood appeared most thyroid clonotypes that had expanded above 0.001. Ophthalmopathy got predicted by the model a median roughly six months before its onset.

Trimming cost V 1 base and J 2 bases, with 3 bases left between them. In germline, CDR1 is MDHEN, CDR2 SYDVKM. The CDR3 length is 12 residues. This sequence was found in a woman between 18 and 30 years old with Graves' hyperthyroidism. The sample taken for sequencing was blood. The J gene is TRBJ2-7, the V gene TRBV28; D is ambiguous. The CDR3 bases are TGTGCCAGCAGTTTATCGGCCTACGAGCAGTACTTC. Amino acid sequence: CASSLSAYEQYF.